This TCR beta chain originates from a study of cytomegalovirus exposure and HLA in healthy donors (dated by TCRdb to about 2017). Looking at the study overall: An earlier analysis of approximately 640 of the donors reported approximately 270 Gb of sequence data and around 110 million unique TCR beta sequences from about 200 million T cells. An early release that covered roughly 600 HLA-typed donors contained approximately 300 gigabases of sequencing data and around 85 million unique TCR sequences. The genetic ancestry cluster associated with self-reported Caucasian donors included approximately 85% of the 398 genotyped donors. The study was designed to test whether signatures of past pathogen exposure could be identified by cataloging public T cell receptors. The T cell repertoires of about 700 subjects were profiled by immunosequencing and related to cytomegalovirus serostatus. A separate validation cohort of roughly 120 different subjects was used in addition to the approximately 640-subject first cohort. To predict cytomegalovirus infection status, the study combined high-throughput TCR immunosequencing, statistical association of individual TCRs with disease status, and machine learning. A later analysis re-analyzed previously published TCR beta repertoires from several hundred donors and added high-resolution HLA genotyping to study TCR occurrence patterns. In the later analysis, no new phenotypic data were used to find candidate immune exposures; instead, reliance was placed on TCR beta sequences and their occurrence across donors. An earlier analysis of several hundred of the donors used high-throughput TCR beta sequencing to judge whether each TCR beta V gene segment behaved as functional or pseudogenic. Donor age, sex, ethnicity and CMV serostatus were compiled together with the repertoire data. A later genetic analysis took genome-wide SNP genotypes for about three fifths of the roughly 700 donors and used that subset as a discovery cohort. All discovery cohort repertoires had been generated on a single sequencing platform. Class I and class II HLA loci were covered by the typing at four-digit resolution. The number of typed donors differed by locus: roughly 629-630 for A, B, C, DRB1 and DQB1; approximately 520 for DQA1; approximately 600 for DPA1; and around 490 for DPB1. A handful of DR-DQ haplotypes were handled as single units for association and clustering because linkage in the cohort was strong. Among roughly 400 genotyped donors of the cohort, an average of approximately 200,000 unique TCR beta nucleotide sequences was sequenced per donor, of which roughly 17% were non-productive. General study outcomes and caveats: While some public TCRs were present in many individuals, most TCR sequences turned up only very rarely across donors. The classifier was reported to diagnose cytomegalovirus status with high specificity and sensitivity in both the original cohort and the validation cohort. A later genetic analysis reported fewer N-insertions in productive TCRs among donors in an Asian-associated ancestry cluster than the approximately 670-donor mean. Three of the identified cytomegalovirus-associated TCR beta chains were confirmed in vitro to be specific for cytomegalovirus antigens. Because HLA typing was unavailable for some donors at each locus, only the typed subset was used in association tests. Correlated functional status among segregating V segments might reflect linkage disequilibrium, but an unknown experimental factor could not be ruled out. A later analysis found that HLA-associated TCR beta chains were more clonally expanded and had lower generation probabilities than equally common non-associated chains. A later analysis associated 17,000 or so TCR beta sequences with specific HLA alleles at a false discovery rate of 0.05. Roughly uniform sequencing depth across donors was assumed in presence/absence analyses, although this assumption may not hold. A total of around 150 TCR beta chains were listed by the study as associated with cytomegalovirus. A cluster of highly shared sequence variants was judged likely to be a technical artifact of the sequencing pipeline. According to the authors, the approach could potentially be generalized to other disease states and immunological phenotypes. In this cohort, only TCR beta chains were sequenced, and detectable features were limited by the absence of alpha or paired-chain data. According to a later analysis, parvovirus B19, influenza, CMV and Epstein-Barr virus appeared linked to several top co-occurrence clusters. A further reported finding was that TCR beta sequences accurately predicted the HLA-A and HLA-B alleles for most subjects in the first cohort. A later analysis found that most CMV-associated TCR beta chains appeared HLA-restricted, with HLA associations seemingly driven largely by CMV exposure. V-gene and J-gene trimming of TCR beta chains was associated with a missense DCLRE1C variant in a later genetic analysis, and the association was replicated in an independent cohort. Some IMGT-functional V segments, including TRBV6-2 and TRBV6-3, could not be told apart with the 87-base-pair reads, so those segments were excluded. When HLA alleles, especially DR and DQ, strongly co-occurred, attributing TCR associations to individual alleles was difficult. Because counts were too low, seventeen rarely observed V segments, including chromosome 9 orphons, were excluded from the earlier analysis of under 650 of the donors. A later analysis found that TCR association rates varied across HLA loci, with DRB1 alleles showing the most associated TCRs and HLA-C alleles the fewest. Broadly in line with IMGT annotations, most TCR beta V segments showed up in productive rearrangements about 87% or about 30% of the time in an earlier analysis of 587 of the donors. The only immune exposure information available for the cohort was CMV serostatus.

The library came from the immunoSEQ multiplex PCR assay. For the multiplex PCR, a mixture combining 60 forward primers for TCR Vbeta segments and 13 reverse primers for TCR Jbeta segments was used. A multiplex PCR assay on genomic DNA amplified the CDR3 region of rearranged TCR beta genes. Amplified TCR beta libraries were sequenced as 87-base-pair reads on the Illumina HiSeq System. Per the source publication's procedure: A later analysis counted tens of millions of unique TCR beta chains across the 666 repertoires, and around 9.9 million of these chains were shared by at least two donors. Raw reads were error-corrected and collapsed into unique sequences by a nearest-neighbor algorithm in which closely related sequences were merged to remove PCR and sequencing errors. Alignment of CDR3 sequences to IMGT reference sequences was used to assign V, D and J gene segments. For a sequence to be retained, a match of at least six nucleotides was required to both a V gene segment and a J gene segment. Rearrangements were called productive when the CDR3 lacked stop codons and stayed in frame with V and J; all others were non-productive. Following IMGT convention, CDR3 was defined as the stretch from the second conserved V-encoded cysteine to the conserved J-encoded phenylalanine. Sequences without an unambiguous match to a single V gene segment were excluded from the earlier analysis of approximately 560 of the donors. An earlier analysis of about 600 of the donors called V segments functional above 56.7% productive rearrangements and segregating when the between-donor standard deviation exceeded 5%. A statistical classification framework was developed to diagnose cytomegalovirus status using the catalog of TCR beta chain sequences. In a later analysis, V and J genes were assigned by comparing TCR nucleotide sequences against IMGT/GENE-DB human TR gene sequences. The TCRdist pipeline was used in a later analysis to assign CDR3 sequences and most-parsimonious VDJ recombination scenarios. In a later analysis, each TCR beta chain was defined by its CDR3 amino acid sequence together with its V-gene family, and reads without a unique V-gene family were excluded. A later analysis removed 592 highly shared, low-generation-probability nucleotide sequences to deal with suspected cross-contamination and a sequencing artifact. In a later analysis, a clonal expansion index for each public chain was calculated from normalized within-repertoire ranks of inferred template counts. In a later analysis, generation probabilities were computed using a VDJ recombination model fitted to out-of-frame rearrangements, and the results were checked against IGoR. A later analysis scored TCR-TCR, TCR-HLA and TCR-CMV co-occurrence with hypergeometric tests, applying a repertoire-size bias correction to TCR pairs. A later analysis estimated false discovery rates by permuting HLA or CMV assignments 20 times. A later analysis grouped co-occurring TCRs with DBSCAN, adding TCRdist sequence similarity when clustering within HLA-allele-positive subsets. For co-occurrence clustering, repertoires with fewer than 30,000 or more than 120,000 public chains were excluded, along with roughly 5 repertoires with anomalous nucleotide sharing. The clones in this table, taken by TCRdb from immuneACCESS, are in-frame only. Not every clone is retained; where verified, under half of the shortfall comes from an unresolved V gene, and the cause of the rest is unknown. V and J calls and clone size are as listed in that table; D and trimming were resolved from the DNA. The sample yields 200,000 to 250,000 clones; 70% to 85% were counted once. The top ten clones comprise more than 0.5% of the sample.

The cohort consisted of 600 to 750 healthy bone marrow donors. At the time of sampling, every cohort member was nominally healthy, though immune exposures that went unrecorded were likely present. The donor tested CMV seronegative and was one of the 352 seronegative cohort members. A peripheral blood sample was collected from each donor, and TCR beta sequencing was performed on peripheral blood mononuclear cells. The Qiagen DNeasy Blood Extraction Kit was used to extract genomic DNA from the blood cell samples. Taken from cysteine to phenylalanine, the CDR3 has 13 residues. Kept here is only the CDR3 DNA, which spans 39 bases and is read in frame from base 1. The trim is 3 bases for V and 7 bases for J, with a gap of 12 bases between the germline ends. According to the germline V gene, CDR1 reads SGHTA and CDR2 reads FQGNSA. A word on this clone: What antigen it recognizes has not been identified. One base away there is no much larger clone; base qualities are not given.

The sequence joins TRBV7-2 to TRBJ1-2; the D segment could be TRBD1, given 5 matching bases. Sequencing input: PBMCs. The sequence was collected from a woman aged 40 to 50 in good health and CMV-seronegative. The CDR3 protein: CASSLHGGTGYTF. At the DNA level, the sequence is TGTGCCAGCAGCTTGCACGGGGGTACTGGCTACACCTTC.